This TCR beta chain derives from a study of blood T cell repertoires in COVID-19. Study-wide background: PBMCs, B-cell-depleted T cells, or T cells were the source of the cDNA or gDNA that made up the material.

Sequencing used immunoSEQ multiplex PCR; TCRdb keeps in-frame clones, though not all of them. The profile shows around 97,000 clones, 70% to 85% of them singletons. V was clipped by 7 bases and J by 1 base; unmatched bases: 1. The CDR3 loop spans 14 amino acids. Germline values: CDR1 LNHDA, CDR2 SQIVND (reference sequence). This clone occurred once. What was sequenced was peripheral blood. The TCR sequence derives from a man aged 65-85 years with acute or convalescent COVID-19. V and J are TRBV19 and TRBJ2-2; 9 nucleotides match TRBD1. CDR3 nucleotides: TGTGCCAGTAAGGGACAGGGGAACACCGGGGAGCTGTTTTTT. It encodes CASKGQGNTGELFF.